These 10 T cell receptor beta chains originate from one sample sequenced in a study of blood T cell repertoires in COVID-19. Produced via immunoSEQ multiplex PCR; TCRdb's table is partial and in-frame only. The table includes roughly 250,000 clones, about 80% detected once. Specimen: peripheral blood. The receptors were sampled from a woman of 80 years or more with active or convalescent COVID-19.

The chain links TRBV19 to TRBJ1-5; 9 nucleotides line up with TRBD1. V gave up 6 bases and J gave up 4 bases; unmatched junction bases: 10. The germline V gene has CDR1 LNHDA and CDR2 SQIVND (reference sequence). There are 16 residues in the CDR3. CDR3 sequence reads: CASRTVGTGSNQPQHF. CDR3 nucleotides: TGTGCCAGTAGGACAGTCGGGACAGGGTCAAATCAGCCCCAGCATTTT.

The chain is built from TRBV20-1 and TRBJ1-2; D is unresolved. The length of the CDR3 is 15 residues. V was clipped by 3 bases and J by 0 bases, with 14 bases between them. Germline V CDR1 and CDR2: DFQATT, SNEGSKA (reference sequence). The CDR3 is CSASRHSSANYGYTF. CDR3 DNA sequence: TGCAGTGCTAGTAGACACAGCTCGGCTAACTATGGCTACACCTTC.

The table lists this clone with a few counts. The J gene is TRBJ2-5, the V gene TRBV19; D perhaps matches TRBD1 (6 bases). The ends were cut back, 2 bases at V and 2 bases at J, with 12 bases in the middle. Germline V CDR1 and CDR2: LNHDA, SQIVND (reference sequence). This CDR3 is built from 15 residues. Here the CDR3 DNA reads TGTGCCAGTAGTATAATTTGGGGGCCACAAGAGACCCAGTACTTC. It encodes CASSIIWGPQETQYF.

The J gene is TRBJ2-1, the V gene TRBV2; the match to TRBD1 covers 10 bases. V gave up 6 bases and J gave up 4 bases; unmatched junction bases: 6. CDR1 and CDR2 from the germline V gene are SNHLY and FYNNEI. The CDR3 is 15 residues long. Here the CDR3 reads CASSDGQGGYNEQFF. CDR3 nucleotide sequence: TGTGCCAGCAGCGACGGACAGGGGGGTTACAATGAGCAGTTCTTC.

The rearrangement uses TRBV9 and TRBJ2-7; TRBD2 matches at 13 bases. This CDR3 contains 15 residues. V lost 3 bases to trimming and J lost 9 bases; unmatched junction nucleotides: 9. In germline, CDR1 is SGDLS, CDR2 YYNGEE. The CDR3: CASSERTSGRPLQYF. The CDR3 DNA is TGTGCCAGCAGCGAACGGACTAGCGGGAGACCACTGCAGTACTTC.

The chain employs TRBV6-4 and TRBJ2-3; TRBD1 matches at 8 bases. Trimming cost V 10 bases and J 2 bases; bases outside gene matches: 5. The CDR3 sequence is 13 residues long. Germline V lookup: CDR1 MRHNA, CDR2 SNTAGT. CDR3 bases: TGTGCCACCTCGACAGGGGACACAGATACGCAGTATTTT. Amino acid sequence: CATSTGDTDTQYF.

V gene TRBV3-1 (or the pseudogene TRBV3-2) combines with J gene TRBJ1-2, with D uncertain. The CDR3 has 13 amino acids. V lost 7 bases, J lost 2 bases, and 11 bases lay in between. Germline V gene lookup returns CDR1 LGHDT and CDR2 YNNKEL (reference sequence). Here the CDR3 DNA reads TGTGCCAGCACTTCCGAGGGAAACTATGGCTACACCTTC. It yields the protein CASTSEGNYGYTF.

The V gene is TRBV5-1, the J gene TRBJ1-3; possible D gene TRBD1, 5 bases. Trimming took 4 bases from V and 0 from J, leaving 11 bases between them. Germline V gene data show CDR1 as SGHRS and CDR2 as YFSETQ. The CDR3 is made up of 15 amino acids. The CDR3 region is CASSPRGGSGNTIYF. In DNA, the CDR3 is TGCGCCAGCAGCCCGCGCGGGGGCTCTGGAAACACCATATATTTT.

The V gene is TRBV10-3, the J gene TRBJ2-1, with D unclear. Trimming left V 5 bases short and J 5 bases short, with 10 bases between. The CDR3 extends over 13 amino acids. Germline V gene lookup returns CDR1 ENHRY and CDR2 SYGVKD. CDR3: CAISQTIHNEQFF. DNA for the CDR3: TGTGCCATCAGTCAAACAATTCACAATGAGCAGTTCTTC.

The V call is TRBV30, the J call TRBJ2-7; the D gene is possibly TRBD2 (5 bases). Germline-derived CDR1 and CDR2 are GTSNPN and SVGIG (reference sequence). The length of the CDR3 is 13 residues. V was cut by 0 bases and J by 3 bases, with 9 bases left in between. CDR3 protein: CAWSVLGGYEQYF. The CDR3 region has the DNA TGTGCCTGGAGTGTACTCGGAGGCTACGAGCAGTACTTC.